The 30 T cell receptor beta chains below were found in one sample sequenced in a study of response to subunit inactivated influenza vaccine. TCRdb reprocessed the RT-PCR reads with MiXCR, giving one entry per CDR3 protein. Of hundreds of thousands of distinct CDR3 sequences in the sample, roughly 10% were seen once. These data also formed part of another study, on T cells expressing NK-cell markers. That report notes: The authors made TCR beta cDNA libraries by 5'RACE template switching. This switching added a universal primer site and UMIs.

The material sequenced was PBMCs from blood, taken on the day of vaccination. The receptor set was obtained from a man aged 50-59 years who received an inactivated influenza vaccine.

This clonotype came up a few times. The rearrangement uses TRBV20-1 and TRBJ2-5; D unresolved. V was clipped by 1 base and J by 3 bases, with 12 bases between them. The V gene's germline CDR1 is DFQATT and CDR2 SNEGSKA (reference sequence). This CDR3 contains 14 residues. CDR3 loop: CSARVVGREETQYF. As DNA, the CDR3 is TGCAGTGCTAGAGTAGTTGGCCGGGAAGAGACCCAGTACTTC.

This chain links TRBV9 with TRBJ2-3; 7 bases are a match to TRBD1. The V and J ends lost 4 bases and 2 bases, in that order; junction bases with no gene match: 7. The CDR3 is made up of 15 amino acids. Per germline, CDR1 SGDLS and CDR2 YYNGEE. This CDR3 reads CASSSDRDVTDTQYF. CDR3 in DNA: TGTGCCAGCAGCTCAGACAGGGATGTCACAGATACGCAGTATTTT.

J is TRBJ2-7 and V is TRBV20-1; 13 nucleotides match TRBD2. The CDR3 loop spans 18 amino acids. Trimming cost V 0 bases and J 4 bases; bases outside gene matches: 12. Germline CDR1 is DFQATT and CDR2 is SNEGSKA (reference sequence). The CDR3 loop is CSARDSSGTSGVGYEQYF. The CDR3 nucleotides are TGCAGTGCTAGAGATTCGTCCGGGACTAGCGGGGTCGGGTACGAGCAGTACTTC.

This clonotype was recorded many times. The genes are TRBV29-1 and TRBJ2-5; 13 nucleotides match TRBD2. CDR3 size: 14 residues. In germline, CDR1 is SQVTM, CDR2 ANQGSEA. J lost 4 bases, V lost 5 bases, and 4 bases had no gene match. CDR3 region: CSVYGLAGVETQYF. The CDR3 nucleotides are TGCAGCGTTTACGGACTAGCGGGAGTAGAGACCCAGTACTTC.

This chain uses TRBV7-9 with TRBJ2-2; D possibly matches TRBD1 or TRBD2 (6 bases each). The CDR3 spans 15 residues. CDR1 and CDR2 (germline): SEHNR, FQNEAQ (reference sequence). V lost 10 bases to trimming and J lost 1 base, with 16 bases between them. Here the CDR3 DNA reads TGTGCCATCCACCCCGAGGGGGGGAACACCGGGGAGCTGTTTTTT. It translates to CAIHPEGGNTGELFF.

This clonotype was detected a few times. This sequence joins TRBV5-6 and TRBJ1-5; 9 bases align to TRBD1. CDR1 and CDR2 from the germline V gene are SGHDT and YYEEEE. CDR3 size: 16 residues. Losses at the gene ends were 6 bases for V and 3 bases for J; bases not matched to a gene: 10. The CDR3 sequence: CASILRGTGNNQPQHF. CDR3 bases: TGTGCCAGCATCCTACGGGGGACAGGGAACAATCAGCCCCAGCATTTT.

With respect to this clonotype: A much larger clone differs by one base, so this may be a read error. The chain is built from TRBV29-1 and TRBJ2-1; 8 bases fit TRBD2. The CDR3 is made up of 14 amino acids. Germline CDR1 SQVTM, CDR2 ANQGSEA. CDR3 loop: CSVESSGSYNVQFF. The DNA for the CDR3 is TGCAGCGTCGAGTCTAGCGGGTCCTACAATGTGCAGTTCTTC.

Only a few counts were recorded for this clonotype. The chain uses TRBV19 and TRBJ2-6, with D unresolved. Germline CDR1 is LNHDA and CDR2 is SQIVND (reference sequence). This CDR3 region has 17 residues. Trimming pared 0 bases from V and 0 bases from J, leaving 9 bases between. Here the CDR3 reads CASSIDSASSGANVLTF. CDR3 DNA sequence: TGTGCCAGTAGTATAGATTCGGCGTCCTCTGGGGCCAACGTCCTGACTTTC.

This sequence joins TRBV6-2 or TRBV6-3 and TRBJ2-3; 8 bases are a match to TRBD1. Trimming at V came to 0 bases and at J to 4 bases, leaving 9 bases not matched to a gene. This CDR3 region has 17 residues. CDR1 MNHEY and CDR2 SVGEGT come from the germline V gene. The CDR3 DNA is TGTGCCAGCAGTTACTCGCAGTCGGGACAGGCAGCAGATACGCAGTATTTT. Amino acid sequence: CASSYSQSGQAADTQYF.

This clonotype was found many times. V is TRBV5-1 and J is TRBJ2-5; possibly TRBD1 or TRBD2 for D (5 bases each). The length of the CDR3 is 14 residues. Trimming removed 3 bases at V and 3 bases at J, with 12 bases between. The germline CDR1 and CDR2 sequences are SGHRS and YFSETQ. CDR3 region: CASSWERGEETQYF. CDR3 bases: TGCGCCAGCAGCTGGGAACGAGGGGAAGAGACCCAGTACTTC.

This clonotype showed up just a few times. J is TRBJ2-1 and V is TRBV27, with TRBD2 identical over 15 bases. The CDR3 is 17 residues long. J gave up 6 bases and V 5 bases, and 8 bases lay outside the gene matches. Per germline, CDR1 MNHEY and CDR2 SMNVEV (reference sequence). CDR3 in amino acids: CASSPNSGLAGGNEQFF. The DNA for the CDR3 is TGTGCCAGCAGTCCAAACTCGGGACTAGCGGGAGGCAATGAGCAGTTCTTC.

This clonotype was found once. The rearrangement links TRBV7-2 to TRBJ2-3, with a weak D call TRBD2 (7 bases). Germline loops: CDR1 SGHTA, CDR2 FQGNSA. The V end lost 5 bases, the J end lost 2 bases, and 20 bases lay between the germline ends. This CDR3 comprises 17 residues. CDR3 in DNA: TGTGCCAGCAGCGGGGTGGCGGGGGCCTTGCCCACAGATACGCAGTATTTT. As protein: CASSGVAGALPTDTQYF.

In its sample, this clonotype was seen many times. The chain has TRBV7-8 and TRBJ2-7; maybe TRBD2 (5 bases). This CDR3 has 14 residues. The V end was cut by 6 bases, the J end by 0 bases, with 12 bases between. Germline V gene data show CDR1 as SGHVS and CDR2 as FQNEAQ. The CDR3 spells CASRPTGNSYEQYF. As DNA, the CDR3 is TGTGCCAGCAGACCCACGGGAAACTCCTACGAGCAGTACTTC.

This clonotype was found a few times. V and J are TRBV15 and TRBJ1-5; no clear D. Germline assignment: CDR1 LNHNV and CDR2 YYDKDF (reference sequence). V was cut by 0 bases and J by 0 bases, with 6 bases left in between. The CDR3 sequence is 15 residues long. CDR3 in DNA: TGTGCCACCAGCAGAGACAGAATTAGCAATCAGCCCCAGCATTTT. Translating it yields CATSRDRISNQPQHF.

DNA of the CDR3: TGTGCCAGCAGTTTGCTGCAGGGGCTTATCTACGAGCAGTACTTC. Translated, it gives CASSLLQGLIYEQYF. V and J are TRBV28 and TRBJ2-7; TRBD1 is a possible D gene (6 bases). CDR1 is MDHEN, CDR2 SYDVKM, per germline. V was shortened by 3 bases and J by 3 bases, with 15 bases between the two germline ends. The length of the CDR3 is 15 residues.

This clonotype has ten or more counts. V usage is TRBV5-1 and J usage is TRBJ2-7; 7 bases fit TRBD2. The CDR3 is made up of 14 amino acids. Per germline, CDR1 SGHRS and CDR2 YFSETQ. After removal of 2 bases from V and 3 bases from J, the junction contained 5 bases not matched to a gene. The chain's CDR3 is CASSFSGGIYEQYF. The CDR3 DNA reads TGCGCCAGCAGCTTTTCGGGAGGAATCTACGAGCAGTACTTC.

There are many counts of this clonotype. The chain carries TRBV9 and TRBJ1-5; perhaps TRBD1 as D (5 bases). CDR3 length: 14 residues. Germline loops: CDR1 SGDLS, CDR2 YYNGEE. V was trimmed by 3 bases and J by 3 bases, leaving 10 bases between them. CDR3 residues: CASSDGHYNQPQHF. The CDR3 DNA sequence: TGTGCCAGCAGCGATGGACATTACAATCAGCCCCAGCATTTT.

This clonotype was recorded a few times. The V gene is TRBV6-5, the J gene TRBJ2-7; D is ambiguous. The germline CDR1 and CDR2 sequences are MNHEY and SVGAGI. Trimming took off 0 bases at V and 0 bases at J, with 6 bases between the two ends. This CDR3 is built from 14 residues. CDR3 amino acids: CASSYSGNSYEQYF. CDR3 bases: TGTGCCAGCAGTTACTCGGGGAACTCCTACGAGCAGTACTTC.

This clonotype was counted at least ten times. The chain combines TRBV6-2 or TRBV6-3 with TRBJ2-3, with TRBD1 identical over 8 bases. CDR1 is MNHEY, CDR2 SVGEGT, per germline. The CDR3 contains 16 residues. V shed 0 bases, J shed 3 bases, and the junction held 5 bases outside the gene matches. The CDR3 sequence: CASSYSQGAWTDTQYF. The CDR3 bases are TGTGCCAGCAGTTACTCCCAGGGGGCTTGGACAGATACGCAGTATTTT.

The gene calls are TRBV29-1 and TRBJ2-5; D unresolved. CDR3 length equals 12 residues. Germline assignment: CDR1 SQVTM and CDR2 ANQGSEA. Trimming left V 2 bases short and J 5 bases short, with 9 bases between. The CDR3 protein is CSVEPGRETQYF. Written as DNA, the CDR3 is TGCAGCGTTGAACCCGGTCGGGAGACCCAGTACTTC.

This clonotype was seen a few times. The chain recombines TRBV20-1 with TRBJ2-7; D tentatively reads TRBD1 or TRBD2 (6 bases each). V was clipped by 3 bases and J by 0 bases, with 15 bases between them. In germline, CDR1 is DFQATT, CDR2 SNEGSKA (reference sequence). This CDR3 has 15 amino acids. Written as DNA, the CDR3 is TGCAGTGCTAGTGGGTTTGGGGGGCACTCCTACGAGCAGTACTTC. As protein: CSASGFGGHSYEQYF.

In DNA form, the CDR3 reads TGTGCCAGCAGCCCATCAGGGTTTGGGACCTACGAGCAGTACTTC. Protein: CASSPSGFGTYEQYF. The chain combines TRBV14 with TRBJ2-7; TRBD1 might be the D (5 bases). Germline V gives CDR1 SGHDN, CDR2 FVKESK. The CDR3 has 15 amino acids. The V end was cut by 4 bases, the J end by 2 bases, with 15 bases between. Filled out from reference TRBV14 and TRBJ2-7, the complete variable domain reads EAGVTQFPSHSVIEKGQTVTLRCDPISGHDNLYWYRRVMGKEIKFLLHFVKESKQDESGMPNNRFLAERTGGTYSTLKVQPAELEDSGVYFCASSPSGFGTYEQYFGPGTRLTVT.

This sequence joins TRBV4-1 and TRBJ2-3; D is uncertain. CDR3 length equals 17 residues. V lost 3 bases and J lost 1, with 17 bases in between. CDR1 is MGHRA, CDR2 YSYEKL, per germline. CDR3 loop: CASSQGTVGQGTDTQYF. The CDR3 DNA follows: TGCGCCAGCAGCCAGGGTACTGTTGGGCAGGGCACAGATACGCAGTATTTT.

The gene calls are TRBV7-9 and TRBJ2-1, with 9 positions matching TRBD2. The CDR3 sequence is 16 residues long. Per germline, CDR1 SEHNR and CDR2 FQNEAQ (reference sequence). Germline trimming cut 0 bases from V and 5 bases from J; bases unmatched to any gene: 5. The CDR3 spells CASSLAGAGGNNEQFF. In DNA form, the CDR3 reads TGTGCCAGCAGCTTAGCGGGAGCGGGAGGTAACAATGAGCAGTTCTTC.

The chain recombines TRBV10-1 with TRBJ2-3; D gene ambiguous. This CDR3 spans 14 amino acids. Germline V gene data show CDR1 as WNHNN and CDR2 as SYGVQD (reference sequence). Between the trimmed V and J ends, which lost 2 bases and 7 bases, there was a span of 13 bases. This chain's CDR3 is CASSEGDPLNTQYF. The CDR3 DNA is TGCGCCAGCAGTGAGGGAGATCCCTTAAATACGCAGTATTTT.

This clonotype was found many times. CDR3 loop: CASSEGLNYGYTF. In nucleotides, the CDR3 is TGTGCCAGCAGCGAAGGTCTCAACTATGGCTACACCTTC. V gene TRBV7-2 combines with J gene TRBJ1-2; no clear D. The germline CDR1 and CDR2 sequences are SGHTA and FQGNSA. CDR3 length: 13 residues. Trimming removed 5 bases from V and 2 bases from J, with 9 bases in between.

The table lists this clonotype with a few counts. The chain employs TRBV4-2 and TRBJ2-1, with TRBD2 identical over 10 bases. Unmatched junction bases numbered 7, after V lost 2 bases and J lost 0 bases. Germline CDR1 is LGHNA and CDR2 is YNFKEQ. There are 18 residues in the CDR3. CDR3 loop: CASSQWTSGLSSYNEQFF. CDR3 coding DNA: TGTGCCAGCAGCCAATGGACTAGCGGTTTAAGCTCCTACAATGAGCAGTTCTTC.

This clonotype was seen more than once but under ten times. The chain recombines TRBV12-3 or TRBV12-4 with TRBJ1-3, with TRBD1 identical over 10 bases. The CDR3 has 15 amino acids. The V and J ends lost 4 bases and 8 bases, in that order; junction bases with no gene match: 8. CDR3 sequence: CASSSTRDRGDTIYF. The CDR3 bases are TGTGCCAGCAGTTCCACCCGGGACAGGGGTGACACCATATATTTT.

This clonotype was observed a handful of times. The chain joins TRBV5-5 to TRBJ1-2; 11 bases map to TRBD1. Per the germline V gene, CDR1 is SGHKS and CDR2 is YYEKEE (reference sequence). The CDR3 covers 16 residues. Trimming removed 3 bases from V and 9 bases from J; junction bases left unmatched: 13. The CDR3: CASSYYWTGGGDSYTF. Written as DNA, the CDR3 is TGTGCCAGCAGCTACTACTGGACAGGGGGCGGGGATAGCTACACCTTC.

This chain links TRBV29-1 with TRBJ2-2, with a weak D call TRBD2 (6 bases). This CDR3 comprises 17 residues. The ends were cut back, 4 bases at V and 0 bases at J, with 18 bases in the middle. Germline V lookup: CDR1 SQVTM, CDR2 ANQGSEA. CDR3 nucleotides: TGCAGCGTTGCCTCCCCCGCCGGGACTGCGAACACCGGGGAGCTGTTTTTT. It codes for CSVASPAGTANTGELFF.